This T cell receptor (beta chain) was documented in a study of blood T cell repertoires in COVID-19. Study details: The United States, Italy and Spain were the sources of the acute and convalescent COVID-19 samples. From T cells, B-cell-depleted T cells, or PBMCs came the material, which was cDNA or gDNA.

This CDR3 spans 16 amino acids. CDR1 and CDR2 from the germline V gene are MGHRA and YSYEKL. V shed 3 bases, J shed 1 base, and the junction held 5 bases outside the gene matches. Study processing details: Reference gene primer amplification yielded estimated nucleated cell counts. Here immunoSEQ multiplex PCR was the method, and the copy in TCRdb shows in-frame clones only, minus some. The V and J calls and clone size were taken over from that table, and D and trimming were inferred from the DNA. The sample includes fewer than 50,000 clones, around 82% of them seen just once. The chain has TRBV4-1 and TRBJ2-3; 9 positions agree with TRBD2. The sample was peripheral blood. This clonotype was sampled from a woman older than 75 with acute or convalescent COVID-19. The CDR3 loop is CASSQGRTSGTDTQYF. DNA of the CDR3: TGCGCCAGCAGCCAGGGCAGGACTAGCGGCACAGATACGCAGTATTTT.